This paragraph reports one T cell receptor (beta chain). This record comes from a study of T cell responses to AZD1222 COVID-19 vaccine. Study-wide context: Pooled samples include second doses given at about 4 or 12 weeks.

V gave up 3 bases and J gave up 4 bases, with 15 bases separating them. CDR1 SQVTM and CDR2 ANQGSEA come from the germline V gene. The length of the CDR3 is 14 residues. Generated by immunoSEQ multiplex PCR, the TCRdb table keeps only in-frame clones and is missing some. Among around 100,000 clones listed, about nine tenths were seen once. This sequence originates from an adult in good health. Sequenced material: peripheral blood, taken on day 0 of AZD1222 vaccination. The genes are TRBV29-1 and TRBJ1-2; perhaps TRBD1 as D (6 bases). CDR3 DNA: TGCAGCGTTGATCGCGGGGGCGGAATCTATGGCTACACCTTC. Its translation is CSVDRGGGIYGYTF. The full variable domain, its missing parts supplied by reference TRBV29-1 and TRBJ1-2, is SAVISQKPSRDICQRGTSLTIQCQVDSQVTMMFWYRQQPGQSLTLIATANQGSEATYESGFVIDKFPISRPNLTFSTLTVSNMSPEDSSIYLCSVDRGGGIYGYTFGSGTRLTVV.